This T cell receptor (beta chain) was profiled in a study of cytomegalovirus exposure and HLA in healthy donors. The V and J ends lost 4 bases and 10 bases respectively, with 13 bases between them. This CDR3 is 12 amino acids long. CDR1 is ENHRY and CDR2 is SYGVKD in the germline V gene. The PCR was carried out with 60 Vbeta primers and 13 Jbeta primers. Per the authors' pipeline: Later, an analysis found about 80 million unique TCR beta chains, and about 9.9 million of these were shared. The table came from immunoSEQ multiplex PCR; TCRdb's copy has only in-frame clones and leaves some out. That table gives V, J and clone size, and the DNA gave D and trimming. This sample has 95,000 to 150,000 clones, with about four fifths found just once. The study's findings and limits: In vitro testing confirmed a few CMV-associated chains as specific for CMV antigens. Judged likely to be a sequencing artifact was a cluster of highly shared sequence variants. Across donors, sequencing depth was assumed by presence/absence analyses to be roughly uniform.

Turning to this clone: Its target is not known.

The chain couples TRBV10-3 to TRBJ1-1; D possibly corresponds to TRBD1 (6 bases). The receptor's source is a woman younger than 30 in good health and CMV-seronegative. Material: PBMCs. CDR3 coding DNA: TGTGCCATCAGTGGGGCGGGAGGGGGAGCTTTCTTT. Translated: CAISGAGGGAFF.